This is a list of T cell receptor beta chains from one sample in a study of T cells expressing NK-cell markers. One entry per CDR3 protein, without DNA, is what TCRdb gives after re-calling the 5' RACE reads. Across about 540,000 distinct CDR3 sequences, the top ten clones capture roughly 3.6% of the sample. Sequencing was carried out using blood T cells: a sorted CD56 or NKG2C T cell subset, CD4+ or CD8+ T cells, or bulk PBMC T cells (not recorded which). The source of these receptors is a man in his late teens or twenties in good health. CDR3s include the opening cysteine and the closing phenylalanine or tryptophan. Each record gives: V gene, CDR3 length, J gene, CDR3 protein.

TRBV20-1	12	TRBJ2-3	CSATRSTDTQYF
TRBV7-8	18	TRBJ2-3	CASSFPPSTGVSTDTQYF
TRBV6-2/TRBV6-3	18	TRBJ2-1	CASSYPPSMEDNYNEQFF
TRBV20-1	15	TRBJ1-3	CSAGEKASSGNTIYF
TRBV21-1	14	TRBJ1-2	CASSKGSGGAGYTF
TRBV7-2	12	TRBJ2-1	CASSLTSNEQFF
TRBV11-1	19	TRBJ2-1	CASSLATSGRSSSYNEQFF
TRBV20-1	20	TRBJ2-1	CSARALSGTSGIRPNNEQFF
TRBV2	14	TRBJ1-5	CASSEGPQGQPQHF
TRBV12-3/TRBV12-4	12	TRBJ2-1	CASSSLWGEQFF
TRBV27	15	TRBJ2-3	CASSFVTGGTDTQYF
TRBV12-3/TRBV12-4	14	TRBJ1-3	CASSYDLSGNTIYF
TRBV7-9	14	TRBJ2-1	CASSLDGGYNEQFF
TRBV12-3/TRBV12-4	16	TRBJ2-5	CASSSQGQGSMGTQYF
TRBV9	16	TRBJ2-3	CASSVVDAVRTDTQYF
TRBV10-3	16	TRBJ2-1	CAISPGGDPERDEQFF
TRBV7-2	17	TRBJ2-1	CASSLARLAGGNNEQFF
TRBV20-1	17	TRBJ2-1	CSARGGGLQNPYNEQFF